These 24 T cell receptor beta chains were sequenced from one sample in a study of blood T cell repertoires in COVID-19. The protocol was immunoSEQ multiplex PCR, while the TCRdb copy is restricted to in-frame clones and leaves out a portion. The sample contains about 430,000 clones, about 88% of which appear only once. The specimen was PBMCs or T cells enriched from blood (not recorded which). The source of these receptors is a woman between 18 and 29 years old who had been exposed to COVID-19.

This clone was picked up one time. The rearrangement links TRBV27 to TRBJ2-1; D gene uncertain. Trimming took off 1 base at V and 5 bases at J, with 18 bases between the two ends. This CDR3 spans 17 amino acids. Germline CDR1 MNHEY, CDR2 SMNVEV (reference sequence). The CDR3 nucleotides read TGTGCCAGCAGTTTATACCCCTCGCTTAAGAGAGACAATGAGCAGTTCTTC. It encodes CASSLYPSLKRDNEQFF.

The chain joins TRBV6-2 or TRBV6-3 to TRBJ2-5; D is possibly TRBD1 (6 bases). The CDR3 sequence is 14 residues long. V was pared by 6 bases and J by 4 bases, with 15 bases between. CDR1 is MNHEY and CDR2 is SVGEGT in the germline V gene. The CDR3 DNA is TGTGCCAGCAGCCGGACGGCCAGGGGAGAGACCCAGTACTTC. This encodes CASSRTARGETQYF.

The chain employs TRBV11-2 and TRBJ1-3; 7 nucleotides align to TRBD1. CDR1 and CDR2 from the germline V gene are SGHAT and FQNNGV. V dropped 5 bases and J dropped 1; count of bases not matched to a gene: 5. The CDR3 sequence is 15 residues long. The CDR3 loop is CASSPDRSSGNTIYF. The CDR3 DNA is TGTGCCAGCAGCCCGGACAGGTCGTCTGGAAACACCATATATTTT.

This clone was found once. The chain links TRBV15 to TRBJ2-3; unclear D gene. Germline CDR1 LNHNV, CDR2 YYDKDF (reference sequence). The CDR3 contains 14 residues. V was clipped by 4 bases and J by 0 bases, with 8 bases between them. DNA of the CDR3: TGTGCCACCAGCACCCGGAGTAGCACAGATACGCAGTATTTT. Its protein product is CATSTRSSTDTQYF. Based on the CDR3 plus reference TRBV15 and TRBJ2-3, the full variable domain is DAMVIQNPRYQVTQFGKPVTLSCSQTLNHNVMYWYQQKSSQAPKLLFHYYDKDFNNEADTPDNFQSRRPNTSFCFLDIRSPGLGDTAMYLCATSTRSSTDTQYFGPGTRLTVL.

The table lists this clone with a count of one. The chain uses TRBV30 and TRBJ2-5; tentatively, D is TRBD1 (5 bases). CDR1 and CDR2 (germline): GTSNPN, SVGIG (reference sequence). V gave up 5 bases and J gave up 9 bases, with 13 bases separating them. The CDR3 length is 11 residues. The CDR3 is CAWDTVGAQYF. In DNA form, the CDR3 reads TGTGCCTGGGACACCGTAGGGGCCCAGTACTTC.

The V gene is TRBV7-2, the J gene TRBJ1-1, with 7 nucleotides matching TRBD1. The CDR3 covers 17 residues. After removal of 5 bases from V and 0 bases from J, the junction contained 12 bases not matched to a gene. CDR1 is SGHTA, CDR2 FQGNSA, per germline. DNA of the CDR3: TGTGCCAGCAGCCGGCACTTGACAGGGCCGATGAACACTGAAGCTTTCTTT. Its translation: CASSRHLTGPMNTEAFF.

The V and J genes are TRBV7-2 and TRBJ1-1; possible D gene TRBD1, 5 bases. The CDR3 is 15 amino acids. The V end was cut by 5 bases, the J end by 0 bases, with 13 bases between. Germline lookup yields CDR1 SGHTA and CDR2 FQGNSA. CDR3 loop: CASSPTRQMNTEAFF. CDR3 in DNA: TGTGCCAGCAGCCCAACTCGACAGATGAACACTGAAGCTTTCTTT. The entire variable domain, with the rest obtained from reference TRBV7-2 and TRBJ1-1, is as follows: GAGVSQSPSNKVTEKGKDVELRCDPISGHTALYWYRQSLGQGLEFLIYFQGNSAPDKSGLPSDRFSAERTGGSVSTLTIQRTQQEDSAVYLCASSPTRQMNTEAFFGQGTRLTVV.

The V and J genes are TRBV7-9 and TRBJ2-1, with a possible D match to TRBD2 (5 bases). Per germline, CDR1 SEHNR and CDR2 FQNEAQ (reference sequence). The CDR3 runs to 15 residues. The germline V and J ends were trimmed by 5 bases and 0 bases, with 11 bases remaining between them. The CDR3 sequence is CASSPSRDSYNEQFF. The DNA for the CDR3 is TGTGCCAGCAGCCCCTCCCGGGACTCCTACAATGAGCAGTTCTTC.

This clone was seen a few times. The chain has TRBV28 and TRBJ1-2; no clear D. With 6 bases removed from V and 4 bases from J, the gap between germline ends came to 12 bases. The CDR3 runs to 13 residues. Germline assignment: CDR1 MDHEN and CDR2 SYDVKM. CDR3 region: CASRPVAGYGYTF. CDR3 in DNA: TGTGCCAGCAGACCCGTTGCGGGCTATGGCTACACCTTC.

The chain employs TRBV28 and TRBJ2-7, with 7 bases aligning to TRBD2. The CDR3 has 13 residues. J gave up 4 bases and V 3 bases, and 3 bases lay outside the gene matches. CDR1 is MDHEN, CDR2 SYDVKM, per germline. The CDR3 bases are TGTGCCAGCAGTTTTACGGGGGGATACGAGCAGTACTTC. Translated, it gives CASSFTGGYEQYF.

The rearrangement uses TRBV7-9 and TRBJ1-2; tentative D call: TRBD1 (6 bases). The CDR3 has 14 residues. Trimming removed 5 bases at V and 8 bases at J, with 18 bases between. Looked up from germline, CDR1 is SEHNR and CDR2 is FQNEAQ (reference sequence). This CDR3 is CASSPDSMGAGYTF. The DNA of the CDR3 is TGTGCCAGCAGCCCAGATAGTATGGGGGCAGGCTACACCTTC.

The chain recombines TRBV7-9 with TRBJ1-5; D remains unclear. CDR3 length: 15 residues. The V end was cut by 1 base, the J end by 4 bases, with 11 bases between. Germline values: CDR1 SEHNR, CDR2 FQNEAQ (reference sequence). CDR3 region: CASSLGPGFNQPQHF. The DNA for the CDR3 is TGTGCCAGCAGCTTAGGTCCAGGTTTTAATCAGCCCCAGCATTTT.

The gene calls are TRBV7-2 and TRBJ1-2; no definite D call. The CDR3 consists of 13 residues. CDR1 is SGHTA and CDR2 is FQGNSA in the germline V gene. V lost 4 bases and J 3 bases, leaving 9 bases between the germline ends. CDR3 bases: TGTGCCAGCAGCTCATCCCAGGACTATGGCTACACCTTC. Translated: CASSSSQDYGYTF.

V and J are TRBV18 and TRBJ2-3; D remains unclear. This CDR3 comprises 15 residues. Germline V gives CDR1 KGHSH, CDR2 LQKENI. V was cut by 0 bases and J by 0 bases, with 7 bases left in between. The CDR3 is CASSPPVQSTDTQYF. The CDR3 region has the DNA TGTGCCAGCTCACCACCCGTACAGAGCACAGATACGCAGTATTTT.

This clone was recorded once. The rearrangement links TRBV7-3 to TRBJ1-5, with D unresolved. Germline V gives CDR1 SGHTA, CDR2 FQGTGA. The CDR3 length is 13 residues. V was trimmed by 3 bases and J by 6 bases, leaving 9 bases between them. CDR3 in amino acids: CASSFGVAQPQHF. CDR3 in DNA: TGTGCCAGCAGCTTCGGAGTAGCTCAGCCCCAGCATTTT.

This chain links TRBV28 with TRBJ2-1, with D tentatively TRBD1 (5 bases). CDR1 is MDHEN and CDR2 is SYDVKM in the germline V gene. The V end was cut by 5 bases, the J end by 6 bases, with 20 bases between. The CDR3 has 16 amino acids. CDR3 amino acids: CASSQYQGLTGNEQFF. In DNA, the CDR3 is TGTGCCAGCAGTCAATACCAGGGCTTAACGGGCAATGAGCAGTTCTTC.

This clone has more than one count but fewer than ten. The gene calls are TRBV29-1 and TRBJ2-7; D may be TRBD1 (6 bases). Trimming pared 6 bases from V and 5 bases from J, leaving 11 bases between. Germline V gene data show CDR1 as SQVTM and CDR2 as ANQGSEA. The CDR3 loop spans 11 amino acids. The CDR3 region has the DNA TGCAGCGTGAACCAGGGGAACGAGCAGTACTTC. Protein product: CSVNQGNEQYF.

The rearrangement uses TRBV5-4 and TRBJ2-1; D perhaps matches TRBD2 (7 bases). Germline V gene sequence: CDR1 SGHNT, CDR2 YYREEE (reference sequence). The V end lost 3 bases, the J end lost 2 bases, and 24 bases lay between the germline ends. The CDR3 covers 19 residues. For the CDR3, the DNA is TGTGCCAGCAGCTCCCCGAGGGGGGATCGGGGGGCACCCTACAATGAGCAGTTCTTC. The encoded protein is CASSSPRGDRGAPYNEQFF.

The V call is TRBV10-2, the J call TRBJ2-2, with 7 nucleotides matching TRBD2. Germline CDR1 WSHSY, CDR2 SAAADI. V lost 5 bases and J lost 3; bases outside the gene matches: 12. The CDR3 extends over 17 amino acids. The CDR3 loop is CASSPGRIAGHTGELFF. The DNA of the CDR3 is TGCGCCAGCAGTCCGGGTCGTATAGCGGGCCACACCGGGGAGCTGTTTTTT.

J is TRBJ2-2 and V is TRBV5-1, with 7 bases aligning to TRBD2. Germline V gene lookup returns CDR1 SGHRS and CDR2 YFSETQ. Losses at the gene ends were 4 bases for V and 5 bases for J; bases not matched to a gene: 8. This CDR3 has 15 residues. The CDR3 coding sequence is TGCGCCAGCAGCCCCCGGCTAGCGGAAACCGGGGAGCTGTTTTTT. Encoded protein: CASSPRLAETGELFF.

This chain uses TRBV9 with TRBJ2-5, with 10 bases lining up with TRBD1. The CDR3 is made up of 16 amino acids. CDR1 is SGDLS and CDR2 is YYNGEE in the germline V gene. The V and J ends lost 1 base and 3 bases, in that order; junction bases with no gene match: 6. The CDR3 coding sequence is TGTGCCAGCAGCGTAAGCTGGACAGGGGGTAAAGAGACCCAGTACTTC. The encoded protein is CASSVSWTGGKETQYF.

The V and J genes are TRBV5-6 and TRBJ2-7, with D perhaps matching TRBD2 (6 bases). The CDR3 runs 15 residues. Germline V CDR1 and CDR2: SGHDT, YYEEEE. V lost 3 bases, J lost 2 bases, and 15 bases lay in between. This CDR3 reads CASSSTSRMAYEQYF. In DNA form, the CDR3 reads TGTGCCAGCAGCTCGACTAGTCGTATGGCCTACGAGCAGTACTTC.

This chain links TRBV27 with TRBJ1-6; no clear D gene. CDR1 and CDR2 (germline): MNHEY, SMNVEV (reference sequence). Deletions cut 6 bases from V and 8 bases from J, with 11 bases between. The CDR3 is 13 amino acids. The CDR3 protein is CASSPTDYSPLHF. CDR3 coding DNA: TGTGCCAGCAGCCCTACCGATTATTCACCCCTCCACTTT.

The V and J genes are TRBV13 and TRBJ2-5; 15 bases line up with TRBD2. CDR3 length: 18 amino acids. Trimming cost V 2 bases and J 2 bases; bases outside gene matches: 6. Germline-derived CDR1 and CDR2 are PRHDT and FYEKMQ (reference sequence). In nucleotides, the CDR3 is TGTGCCAGCAGCTTACGGACTAGCGGGGGGGCCGAGCAAGAGACCCAGTACTTC. It translates to CASSLRTSGGAEQETQYF.